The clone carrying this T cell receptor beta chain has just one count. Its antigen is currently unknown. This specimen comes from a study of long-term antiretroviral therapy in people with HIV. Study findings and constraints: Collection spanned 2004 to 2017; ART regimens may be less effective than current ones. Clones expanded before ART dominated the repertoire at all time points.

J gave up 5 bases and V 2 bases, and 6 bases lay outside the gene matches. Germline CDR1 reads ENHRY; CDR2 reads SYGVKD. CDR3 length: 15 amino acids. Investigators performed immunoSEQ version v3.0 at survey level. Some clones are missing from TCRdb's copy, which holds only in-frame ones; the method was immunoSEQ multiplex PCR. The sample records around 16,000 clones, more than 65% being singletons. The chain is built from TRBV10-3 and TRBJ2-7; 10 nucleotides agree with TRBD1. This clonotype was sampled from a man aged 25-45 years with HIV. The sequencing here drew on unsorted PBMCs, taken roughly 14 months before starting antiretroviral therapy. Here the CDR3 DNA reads TGTGCCATCAGTGAGCCGGGACAGGGGAAGGACGAGCAGTACTTC. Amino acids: CAISEPGQGKDEQYF.